Listed here is a single T cell receptor beta chain. Its antigen is unknown. Repertoires were generated with immunoSEQ multiplex PCR, while TCRdb's copy carries only in-frame clones and drops some. The data show 20,000 to 25,000 clones, around 85% seen once. This sample was taken from a study of T cells in tuberculosis. In the study overall: IGRA-negative adolescents, IGRA-positive adolescents with latent tuberculosis and adults with active tuberculosis formed this South African cohort. Within 7 days of starting treatment, or before, PBMC were stored. General study points: Samples were chosen by availability of cryopreserved specimens.

The time point is: new active TB diagnosis, blood taken before or within 7 days of starting treatment. Tuberculosis was confirmed by positive sputum smear and/or M. tuberculosis culture. Sequenced material: PBMCs, taken at tuberculosis diagnosis. This receptor was identified in an adult with tuberculosis.

The DNA of the CDR3 is TGTGCCAGCAGCCCATGGGGGACACCACGGGGCACCATATATTTT. This translates into CASSPWGTPRGTIYF. The chain links TRBV7-9 to TRBJ1-3; D is perhaps TRBD1 (6 bases). The CDR3 consists of 15 residues. V lost 5 bases and J 9 bases, leaving 20 bases between the germline ends. The V gene's germline CDR1 is SEHNR and CDR2 FQNEAQ (reference sequence).